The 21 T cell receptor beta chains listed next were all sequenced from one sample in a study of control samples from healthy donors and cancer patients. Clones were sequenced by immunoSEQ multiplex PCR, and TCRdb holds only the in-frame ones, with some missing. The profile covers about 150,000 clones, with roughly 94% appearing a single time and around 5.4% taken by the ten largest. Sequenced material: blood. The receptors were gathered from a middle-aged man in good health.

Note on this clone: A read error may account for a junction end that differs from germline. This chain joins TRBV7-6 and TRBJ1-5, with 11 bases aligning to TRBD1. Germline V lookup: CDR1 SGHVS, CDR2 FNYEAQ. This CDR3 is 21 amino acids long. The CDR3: CASILSDGQGAWGIRNQPQHF. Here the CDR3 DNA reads TGTGCCAGCATCTTAAGTGATGGACAGGGGGCCTGGGGGATACGCAATCAGCCCCAGCATTTT.

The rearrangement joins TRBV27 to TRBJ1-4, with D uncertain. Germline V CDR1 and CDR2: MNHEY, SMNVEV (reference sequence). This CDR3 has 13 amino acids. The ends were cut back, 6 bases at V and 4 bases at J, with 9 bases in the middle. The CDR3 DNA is TGTGCCAGCAGCTTGTGGCTTAATGAAAAACTGTTTTTT. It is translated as CASSLWLNEKLFF.

The CDR3 sequence is CASSLQVGANEKLFF. Here the CDR3 DNA reads TGCGCCAGCAGCTTGCAGGTGGGGGCTAATGAAAAACTGTTTTTT. This rearrangement joins TRBV5-1 to TRBJ1-4, with a possible D match to TRBD1 (5 bases). With 1 base removed from V and 3 bases from J, the gap between germline ends came to 10 bases. This CDR3 spans 15 amino acids. Germline V gene sequence: CDR1 SGHRS, CDR2 YFSETQ.

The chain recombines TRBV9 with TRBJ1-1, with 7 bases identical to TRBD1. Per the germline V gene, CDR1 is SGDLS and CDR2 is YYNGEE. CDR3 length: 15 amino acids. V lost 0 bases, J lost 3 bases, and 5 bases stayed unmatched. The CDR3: CASSVEGAGDTEAFF. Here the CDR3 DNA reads TGTGCCAGCAGCGTAGAGGGGGCTGGGGACACTGAAGCTTTCTTT.

The CDR3 loop reads CASRRDTGELFF. For the CDR3, the DNA is TGTGCCAGCAGGCGAGACACCGGGGAGCTGTTTTTT. This rearrangement joins TRBV12-3 or TRBV12-4 to TRBJ2-2; D is unresolved. Trimming stripped 6 bases from V and 3 bases from J, with 5 bases between. The CDR3 is 12 amino acids.

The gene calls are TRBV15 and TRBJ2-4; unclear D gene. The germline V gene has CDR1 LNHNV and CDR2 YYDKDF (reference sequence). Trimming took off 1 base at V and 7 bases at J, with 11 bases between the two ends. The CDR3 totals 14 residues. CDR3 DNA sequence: TGTGCCACCAGCAGAGCAAGCCCCCTCAACATTCAGTACTTC. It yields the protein CATSRASPLNIQYF.

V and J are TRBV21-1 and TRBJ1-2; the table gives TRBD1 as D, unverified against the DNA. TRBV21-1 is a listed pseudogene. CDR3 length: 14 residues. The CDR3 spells CASSRRTADYGYTF. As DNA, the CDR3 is TGTGCCAGCAGCCGACGGACAGCTGACTATGGCTACACCTTC.

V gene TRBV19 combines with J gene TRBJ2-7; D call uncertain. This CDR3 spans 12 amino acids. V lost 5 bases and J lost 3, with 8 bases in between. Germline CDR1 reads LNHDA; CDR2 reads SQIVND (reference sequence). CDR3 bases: TGTGCCAGTAGTGCTAGAAACTACGAGCAGTACTTC. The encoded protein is CASSARNYEQYF.

CDR3 in amino acids: CASSQTRGSGIGYTF. The CDR3, as DNA: TGCGCCAGCAGCCAAACCAGGGGGTCTGGAATTGGCTACACCTTC. The chain is built from TRBV4-1 and TRBJ1-2, with 7 bases that match TRBD1. J gave up 7 bases and V 2 bases, and 10 bases lay outside the gene matches. The length of the CDR3 is 15 residues. Per germline, CDR1 MGHRA and CDR2 YSYEKL.

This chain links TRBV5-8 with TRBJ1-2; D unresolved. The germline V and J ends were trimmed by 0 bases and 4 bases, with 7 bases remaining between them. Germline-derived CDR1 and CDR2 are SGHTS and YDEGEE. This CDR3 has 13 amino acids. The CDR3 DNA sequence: TGTGCCAGCAGCTTGGTGGCGGGCTATGGCTACACCTTC. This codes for CASSLVAGYGYTF. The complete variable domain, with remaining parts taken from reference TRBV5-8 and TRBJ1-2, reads EAGVTQSPTHLIKTRGQQATLRCSPISGHTSVYWYQQALGLGLQFLLWYDEGEERNRGNFPPRFSGRQFPNYSSELNVNALELEDSALYLCASSLVAGYGYTFGSGTRLTVV.

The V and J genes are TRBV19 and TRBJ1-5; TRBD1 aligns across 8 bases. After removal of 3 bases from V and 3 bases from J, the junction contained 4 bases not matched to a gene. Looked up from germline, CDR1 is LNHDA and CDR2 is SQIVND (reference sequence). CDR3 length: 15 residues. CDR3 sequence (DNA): TGTGCCAGTAGTATCACAGGGGGGGACAATCAGCCCCAGCATTTT. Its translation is CASSITGGDNQPQHF.

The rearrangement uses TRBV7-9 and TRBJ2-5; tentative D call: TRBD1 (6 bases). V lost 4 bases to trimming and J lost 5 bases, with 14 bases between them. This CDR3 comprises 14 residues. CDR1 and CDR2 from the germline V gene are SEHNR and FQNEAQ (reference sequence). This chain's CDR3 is CASSYSQGFETQYF. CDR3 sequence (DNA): TGTGCCAGCAGCTATTCACAGGGTTTCGAGACCCAGTACTTC.

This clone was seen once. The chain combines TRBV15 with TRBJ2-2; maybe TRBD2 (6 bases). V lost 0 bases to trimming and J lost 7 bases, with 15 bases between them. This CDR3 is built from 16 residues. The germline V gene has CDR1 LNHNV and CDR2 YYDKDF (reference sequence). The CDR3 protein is CATSRDNGGDIGELFF. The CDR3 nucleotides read TGTGCCACCAGCAGAGACAACGGGGGAGACATCGGGGAGCTGTTTTTT.

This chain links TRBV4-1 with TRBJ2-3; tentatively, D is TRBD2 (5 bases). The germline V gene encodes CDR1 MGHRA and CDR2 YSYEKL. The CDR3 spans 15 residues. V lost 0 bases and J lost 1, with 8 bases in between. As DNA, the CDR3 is TGCGCCAGCAGCCAAGAAAGGCGGGGCACAGATACGCAGTATTTT. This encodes CASSQERRGTDTQYF.

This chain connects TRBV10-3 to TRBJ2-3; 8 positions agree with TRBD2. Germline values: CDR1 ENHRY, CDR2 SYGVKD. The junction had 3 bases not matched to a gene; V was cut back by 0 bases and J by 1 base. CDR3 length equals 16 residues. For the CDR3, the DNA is TGTGCCATCAGTGAGTCTAGCGGGGCTCGCACAGATACGCAGTATTTT. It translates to CAISESSGARTDTQYF.

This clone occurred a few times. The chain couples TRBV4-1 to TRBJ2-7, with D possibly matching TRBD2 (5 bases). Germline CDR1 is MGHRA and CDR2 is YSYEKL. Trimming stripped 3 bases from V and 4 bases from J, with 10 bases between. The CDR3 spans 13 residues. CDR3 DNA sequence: TGCGCCAGCAGCCATCAAAGCGGTTACGAGCAGTACTTC. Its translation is CASSHQSGYEQYF.

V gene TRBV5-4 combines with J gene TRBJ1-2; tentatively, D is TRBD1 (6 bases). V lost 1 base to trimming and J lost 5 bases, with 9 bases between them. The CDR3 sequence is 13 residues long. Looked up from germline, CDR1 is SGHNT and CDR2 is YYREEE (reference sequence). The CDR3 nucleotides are TGTGCCAGCAGCTTGTTGCAGGGGTATGGCTACACCTTC. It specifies CASSLLQGYGYTF.

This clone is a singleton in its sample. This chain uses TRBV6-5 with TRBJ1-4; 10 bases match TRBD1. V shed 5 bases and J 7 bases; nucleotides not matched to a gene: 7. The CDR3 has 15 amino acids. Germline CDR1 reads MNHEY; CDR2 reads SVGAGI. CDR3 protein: CASSQTGGISEKLFF. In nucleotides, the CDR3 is TGTGCCAGCAGTCAGACAGGGGGCATAAGTGAAAAACTGTTTTTT.

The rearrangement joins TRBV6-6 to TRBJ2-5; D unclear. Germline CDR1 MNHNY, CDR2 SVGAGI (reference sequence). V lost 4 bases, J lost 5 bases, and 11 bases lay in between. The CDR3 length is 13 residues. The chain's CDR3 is CASSFGLRETQYF. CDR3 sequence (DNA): TGTGCCAGCAGTTTTGGGTTACGGGAGACCCAGTACTTC.

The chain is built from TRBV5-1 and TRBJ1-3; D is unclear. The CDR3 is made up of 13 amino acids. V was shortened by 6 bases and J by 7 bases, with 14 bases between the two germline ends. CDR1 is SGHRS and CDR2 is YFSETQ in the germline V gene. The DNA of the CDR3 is TGCGCCAGCACTACGAGTGGGATTAACACCATATATTTT. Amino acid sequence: CASTTSGINTIYF.

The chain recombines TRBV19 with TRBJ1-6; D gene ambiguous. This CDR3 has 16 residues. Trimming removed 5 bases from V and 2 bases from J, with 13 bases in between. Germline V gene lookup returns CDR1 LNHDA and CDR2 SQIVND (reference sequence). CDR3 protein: CASSPVSGTYNSPLHF. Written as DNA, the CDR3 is TGTGCCAGTAGTCCAGTGTCGGGGACCTATAATTCACCCCTCCACTTT.